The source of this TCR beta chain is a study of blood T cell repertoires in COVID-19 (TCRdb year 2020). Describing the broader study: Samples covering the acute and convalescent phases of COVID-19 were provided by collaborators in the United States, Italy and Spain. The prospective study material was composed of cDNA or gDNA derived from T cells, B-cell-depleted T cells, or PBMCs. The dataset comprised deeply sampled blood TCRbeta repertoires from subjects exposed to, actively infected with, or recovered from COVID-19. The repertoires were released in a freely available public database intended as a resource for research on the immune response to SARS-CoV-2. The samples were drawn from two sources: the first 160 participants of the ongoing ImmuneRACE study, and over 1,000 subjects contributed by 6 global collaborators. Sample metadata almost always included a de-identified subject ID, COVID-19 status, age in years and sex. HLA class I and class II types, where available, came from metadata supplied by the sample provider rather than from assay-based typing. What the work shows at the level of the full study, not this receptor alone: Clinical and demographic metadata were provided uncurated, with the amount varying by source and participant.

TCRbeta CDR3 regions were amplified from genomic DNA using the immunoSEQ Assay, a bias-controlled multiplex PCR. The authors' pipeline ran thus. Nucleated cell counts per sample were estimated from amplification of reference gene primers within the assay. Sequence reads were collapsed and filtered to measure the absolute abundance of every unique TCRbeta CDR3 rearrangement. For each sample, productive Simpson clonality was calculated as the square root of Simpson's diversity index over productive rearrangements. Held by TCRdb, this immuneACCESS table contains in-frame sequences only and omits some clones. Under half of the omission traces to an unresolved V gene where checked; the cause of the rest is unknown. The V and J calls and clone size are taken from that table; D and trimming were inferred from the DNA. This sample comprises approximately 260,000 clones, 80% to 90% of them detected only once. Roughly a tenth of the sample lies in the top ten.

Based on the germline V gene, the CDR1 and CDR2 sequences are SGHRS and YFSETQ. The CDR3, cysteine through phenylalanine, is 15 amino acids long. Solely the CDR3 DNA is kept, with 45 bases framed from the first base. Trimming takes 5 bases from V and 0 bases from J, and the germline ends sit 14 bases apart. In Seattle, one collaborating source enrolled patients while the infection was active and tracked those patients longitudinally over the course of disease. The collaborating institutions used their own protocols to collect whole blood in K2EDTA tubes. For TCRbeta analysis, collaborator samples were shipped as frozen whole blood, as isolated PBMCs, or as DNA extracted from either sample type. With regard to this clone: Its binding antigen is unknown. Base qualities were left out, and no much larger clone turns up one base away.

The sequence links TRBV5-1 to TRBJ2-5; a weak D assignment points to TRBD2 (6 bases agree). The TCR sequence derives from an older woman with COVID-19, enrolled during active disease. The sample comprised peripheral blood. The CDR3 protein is CASRPIAVNQETQYF. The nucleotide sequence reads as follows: TGCGCCAGCAGGCCGATAGCGGTGAACCAAGAGACCCAGTACTTC.